Below, one TCR beta chain is given with its context. It lacks a known antigen. These data originate in a study of T cells expressing NK-cell markers (dated by TCRdb to the early 2020s). Study-wide context: Several donors provided sorted CD3+CD56+NKG2C+, CD3+CD56+NKG2C- and CD3+CD56-NKG2C+ T-cell subsets, whose TCR beta-chain repertoires were profiled. The eight sequenced donors were randomly selected healthy volunteers, three men and five women. Seven of the eight sequenced donors were HCMV-seropositive and one was HCMV-seronegative. Illumina HiSeq 2000/2500, MiSeq or NextSeq was used to sequence libraries as 2 x 150 bp reads.

TCRdb names Illumina HiSeq 2000 as the instrument used. 5'RACE template switching, by which a universal primer site and unique molecular identifiers were added, was used to make TCR beta cDNA libraries. Synthesis of cDNA was primed from the TCR beta constant segment and was followed by two consecutive PCR amplification steps. The authors processed their data as follows. Reads were demultiplexed and grouped by UMI with MIGEC, and clonotypes were assembled and quantified with MiTCR. To exclude erroneous sequences, any TCR cDNA sequence not supported by at least two reads was discarded. Downstream repertoire analysis used the tcR package, and clonotypes were matched across fractions by CDR3 nucleotide sequence plus V segment. VDJmatch was used to annotate antigen specificity against VDJdb, with one amino acid substitution in CDR3 allowed. Once TCRdb had reprocessed the reads, it stored one entry per CDR3 protein sequence and supplied no DNA. The V and J calls shown here were made by TCRdb, not taken from the authors' results. This sample's records show 250,000 to 300,000 distinct CDR3 sequences. In total, the top ten clones hold about 0.39% of the sample.

Findings and caveats that apply to the study as a whole: In a handful of donors, the dominant CD3+CD56+NKG2C+ clonotypes were among the top 10 CD8+ clonotypes and accounted for about 1.0-7.5% of CD8+ T cells. Those dominant clonotypes were again the most abundant among CD3+CD56-NKG2C+ cells in four donors, at roughly 25-65%. Whether the expanded NKG2C-expressing T cell clones were specific for HCMV antigens remained unclear.

CDR1 is given as SGHAT and CDR2 as FQNNGV, both from the germline V gene. The CDR3 runs 13 residues from the cysteine to the phenylalanine. The protein alone is recorded here. A commercial ELISA kit detecting HCMV-specific IgG in serum was used to determine HCMV serostatus. Ficoll density gradient centrifugation was used to isolate peripheral blood mononuclear cells from blood. This receptor was taken from a man aged 18 to 30 in good health. Donor details come from another sample of the same person, matched by shared clones. Sample: blood T cells: a sorted CD56 or NKG2C T cell subset, CD4+ or CD8+ T cells, or bulk PBMC T cells (not recorded which). This sequence uses TRBV11-2 and TRBJ1-5; with no DNA, the TCRdb D assignment of TRBD1 cannot be verified. This receptor has the CDR3 CASAPGGNQPQHF.